This TCR beta chain was captured in a study of blood T cells in healthy people across ages. The extraction recovered at least 6 micrograms of total RNA per sample. The use of a sample-barcoded 5' primer and a J-beta primer mix characterized a second PCR of roughly 6 to 12 cycles. TCRdb ran MiXCR on the 5' RACE reads and lists one entry per CDR3 protein. In the table there are roughly 830,000 distinct CDR3 sequences, around 62% of which are singletons. For this clonotype: A read error may produce the germline difference seen at one junction end.

Sequencing input: blood. This receptor was obtained from a man aged 25 to 40 in good health.

Here the CDR3 reads CAGRTQGRDTGELFF. The CDR3, as DNA: TGTGCCGGCAGAACCCAGGGTAGGGACACCGGGGAGCTGTTTTTT. The chain is built from TRBV25-1 and TRBJ2-2; D is perhaps TRBD1 (5 bases). Germline V gene sequence: CDR1 MGHDK, CDR2 SYGVNS. The length of the CDR3 is 15 residues.